Listed below are T cell receptor beta chains from one sample, sequenced in a study of blood T cell repertoires in COVID-19. TCRdb's copy holds only in-frame clones and misses some; the assay was immunoSEQ multiplex PCR. This sample has more than 200,000 clones, with approximately 90% found just once. The source material was peripheral blood. These TCRs come from a woman younger than 45 with COVID-19, enrolled during active disease. The CDR3 runs from the conserved cysteine through the conserved F or W. Each record gives: D gene, clone size, J gene, V gene, CDR3 DNA, CDR3 protein. D genes are given only for firm matches. The size field is filled for only some rows; it gives once, few, many or a size class.

D gene: TRBD2
clone size: NA
J gene: TRBJ2-3
V gene: TRBV4-1
CDR3 DNA: TGCGCCAGCAGCGGGGGGGTCACAGATACGCAGTATTTT
CDR3 protein: CASSGGVTDTQYF

D gene: TRBD2
clone size: NA
J gene: TRBJ2-3
V gene: TRBV5-1
CDR3 DNA: TGCGCCAGCAGCAGGTCGGGAGGTGCAGATACGCAGTATTTT
CDR3 protein: CASSRSGGADTQYF

D gene: NA
clone size: once
J gene: TRBJ1-2
V gene: TRBV7-2
CDR3 DNA: TGTGCCAGCAGCTTGGCTTTGGCCTACACCTTC
CDR3 protein: CASSLALAYTF

D gene: TRBD1
clone size: NA
J gene: TRBJ1-2
V gene: TRBV29-1
CDR3 DNA: TGCAGCGTTGAGGGGACAGTCTATGGCTACACCTTC
CDR3 protein: CSVEGTVYGYTF

D gene: TRBD2
clone size: NA
J gene: TRBJ2-1
V gene: TRBV4-1
CDR3 DNA: TGCGCCAGCAGCCACCAACTAGCGGGAGTTAGTGACAATGAGCAGTTCTTC
CDR3 protein: CASSHQLAGVSDNEQFF

D gene: TRBD1
clone size: NA
J gene: TRBJ1-6
V gene: TRBV5-6
CDR3 DNA: TGTGCCAGCAGCGGAACAGGGGGAGGAAATTCACCCCTCCACTTT
CDR3 protein: CASSGTGGGNSPLHF

D gene: NA
clone size: once
J gene: TRBJ2-2
V gene: TRBV6-6
CDR3 DNA: TGTGCCAGCAGGAGGCCGGGAGTCGTGATGGGGGAGCTGTTTTTT
CDR3 protein: CASRRPGVVMGELFF

D gene: TRBD1
clone size: NA
J gene: TRBJ1-6
V gene: TRBV6-6
CDR3 DNA: TGTGCCAGCAGTTACACTACAGGGGGCTTTTCACCCCTCCACTTT
CDR3 protein: CASSYTTGGFSPLHF

D gene: NA
clone size: NA
J gene: TRBJ2-1
V gene: TRBV24-1
CDR3 DNA: TGTGCCACCAGTGATGGGGGGAACCTATACAATGAGCAGTTCTTC
CDR3 protein: CATSDGGNLYNEQFF

D gene: NA
clone size: NA
J gene: TRBJ1-6
V gene: TRBV28
CDR3 DNA: TGTGCCAGCCACACCCCTCCCAGTAGCGGCAAAAGGGGCTATAATTCACCCCTCCACTTT
CDR3 protein: CASHTPPSSGKRGYNSPLHF

D gene: TRBD2
clone size: NA
J gene: TRBJ2-3
V gene: TRBV15
CDR3 DNA: TGTGCCACCAGCAGAGTCGCGGGGGGTACAGATACGCAGTATTTT
CDR3 protein: CATSRVAGGTDTQYF

D gene: TRBD2
clone size: NA
J gene: TRBJ2-2
V gene: TRBV4-2
CDR3 DNA: TGTGCCAGCAGTCCTTCCGCGGTAGCGGGGACGAACACCGGGGAGCTGTTTTTT
CDR3 protein: CASSPSAVAGTNTGELFF

D gene: TRBD1
clone size: NA
J gene: TRBJ2-7
V gene: TRBV5-1
CDR3 DNA: TGCGCCAGCAGCTTACAGGGGGCTACCTACGAGCAGTACTTC
CDR3 protein: CASSLQGATYEQYF

D gene: NA
clone size: NA
J gene: TRBJ1-1
V gene: TRBV20-1
CDR3 DNA: TGCAGACCCGGGGGGTACACTGAAGCTTTCTTT
CDR3 protein: CRPGGYTEAFF